This T cell receptor (beta chain) was documented in a study of T cell changes during pregnancy in multiple sclerosis. This CDR3 is built from 15 residues. Trimming took off 4 bases at V and 4 bases at J, with 16 bases between the two ends. Germline loops: CDR1 MDHEN, CDR2 SYDVKM. Clones were read by immunoSEQ multiplex PCR, and TCRdb kept only the in-frame ones, dropping some. Of tens of thousands of clones detected, 92% appear once; the ten largest clones hold roughly 1.5%. The clonotype was recovered from a female donor with multiple sclerosis, enrolled in a pregnancy study. The sample consisted of peripheral blood, taken after pregnancy. The chain combines TRBV28 with TRBJ1-1; D is perhaps TRBD1 (6 bases). The CDR3 here is CASSSRQAQGTEAFF. The CDR3, as DNA: TGTGCCAGCAGTTCCCGACAGGCGCAGGGCACTGAAGCTTTCTTT.